Each of the 8 T cell receptor beta chains below was sequenced from the same sample in a study of blood T cell repertoires in COVID-19. The data were produced by immunoSEQ multiplex PCR, yet TCRdb's version contains in-frame clones alone and is incomplete. The sample comprises 110,000 or so clones, approximately 80% of which are singletons, and just over 15% rests with the top ten. Sequencing was carried out using peripheral blood. Every receptor here comes from an elderly woman with acute or convalescent COVID-19.

The chain is built from TRBV2 and TRBJ2-1, with D possibly being TRBD2 (6 bases). Trimming pared 5 bases from V and 6 bases from J, leaving 11 bases between. The CDR3 extends over 13 amino acids. Germline CDR1 SNHLY, CDR2 FYNNEI. The CDR3 here is CASSLALGNEQFF. The CDR3 region has the DNA TGTGCCAGCAGTCTAGCGTTGGGCAATGAGCAGTTCTTC. Full variable domain (outside the CDR3, taken from reference TRBV2 and TRBJ2-1): EPEVTQTPSHQVTQMGQEVILRCVPISNHLYFYWYRQILGQKVEFLVSFYNNEISEKSEIFDDQFSVERPDGSNFTLKIRSTKLEDSAMYFCASSLALGNEQFFGPGTRLTVL.

The chain joins TRBV27 to TRBJ2-5; 8 bases fit TRBD2. The J segment lost 5 bases and the V segment lost 3 bases, leaving 8 bases of the junction unmatched. Germline V CDR1 and CDR2: MNHEY, SMNVEV (reference sequence). CDR3 size: 15 residues. CDR3 protein: CASSLKAGEWETQYF. For the CDR3, the DNA is TGTGCCAGCAGTTTGAAAGCGGGAGAGTGGGAGACCCAGTACTTC.

The chain has TRBV15 and TRBJ2-5; 8 bases line up with TRBD1. Germline V gene lookup returns CDR1 LNHNV and CDR2 YYDKDF (reference sequence). Trimming cost V 1 base and J 5 bases; bases outside gene matches: 3. This CDR3 is built from 14 residues. For the CDR3, the DNA is TGTGCCACCAGCAGAGGACAGGGGAAGGAGACCCAGTACTTC. It yields the protein CATSRGQGKETQYF.

V gene TRBV4-3 combines with J gene TRBJ1-4, with unresolved D. The length of the CDR3 is 15 residues. Germline assignment: CDR1 LGHNA and CDR2 YSLEER. Trimming cost V 4 bases and J 8 bases, with 17 bases left between them. The CDR3 DNA is TGCGCCAGCAGCCGGAACAGCGGTTTGCGAGAAAAACTGTTTTTT. This codes for CASSRNSGLREKLFF.

This clone has only a few counts. This chain links TRBV24-1 with TRBJ2-6; D call uncertain. CDR3 length: 14 amino acids. Per the germline V gene, CDR1 is KGHDR and CDR2 is SFDVKD. The germline V and J ends were trimmed by 6 bases and 2 bases, with 7 bases remaining between them. In nucleotides, the CDR3 is TGTGCCACCAGTCCCGCAGCTGGGGCCAACGTCCTGACTTTC. Amino acids: CATSPAAGANVLTF.

The genes are TRBV7-7 and TRBJ2-3; 9 nucleotides line up with TRBD1. The CDR3 contains 15 residues. CDR1 SSHAT and CDR2 FNYEAQ come from the germline V gene (reference sequence). Trimming at V came to 4 bases and at J to 2 bases, leaving 4 bases not matched to a gene. CDR3 sequence reads: CASSSTGGFTDTQYF. The CDR3 region has the DNA TGTGCCAGCAGCTCGACAGGGGGATTCACAGATACGCAGTATTTT.

The gene calls are TRBV5-1 and TRBJ2-5; 9 bases fit TRBD2. V gave up 2 bases and J gave up 1 base; unmatched junction bases: 9. CDR3 size: 17 residues. The germline gives CDR1 SGHRS, CDR2 YFSETQ. CDR3 sequence: CASSFLAGAGVQETQYF. For the CDR3, the DNA is TGCGCCAGCAGCTTCTTAGCGGGGGCAGGGGTCCAAGAGACCCAGTACTTC.

The chain is built from TRBV30 and TRBJ2-3; D remains ambiguous. The germline V gene has CDR1 GTSNPN and CDR2 SVGIG (reference sequence). The CDR3 runs to 13 residues. The ends were cut back, 5 bases at V and 4 bases at J, with 13 bases in the middle. CDR3 region: CAWSLDWADTQYF. The CDR3 DNA reads TGTGCCTGGTCCCTAGATTGGGCAGATACGCAGTATTTT.